These 27 T cell receptor beta chains were all obtained from the same sample, sequenced in a study of shared clonotypes between healthy human individuals (dated by TCRdb to 2020 to 2022). The receptor library was made with the immunoSEQ multiplex PCR assay. Not all clones reach the TCRdb copy of this immuneACCESS table, which keeps in-frame sequences only. Checked studies attribute under half of the gap to unresolved V genes and leave the rest unexplained. A total of 1,400,000 or so clones appear in this sample, 98% of them only once. Over 0.3% of the sample rests with the top ten. Source material: naive CD4+ T cells sorted from blood. This sample's cell subset or site label indicates: CD45RA+ positively selected. The source is a man younger than 40 in good health.

This chain links TRBV2 with TRBJ2-7; TRBD2 agrees at 8 bases. Trimming took 2 bases from V and 7 from J; bases not matched to a gene: 10. CDR3 size: 15 residues. Germline CDR1 reads SNHLY; CDR2 reads FYNNEI. CDR3: CASSEFIAGSVEQYF. As DNA, the CDR3 is TGTGCCAGCAGTGAATTTATAGCGGGGAGCGTGGAGCAGTACTTC.

This chain's CDR3 is CASSSPAGHTDTQYF. The CDR3 coding sequence is TGTGCCAGCAGTTCGCCAGCGGGCCACACAGATACGCAGTATTTT. The chain uses TRBV28 and TRBJ2-3, with D tentatively TRBD2 (6 bases). CDR1 is MDHEN and CDR2 is SYDVKM in the germline V gene. V shed 4 bases and J shed 2 bases, with 13 bases lying between them. The CDR3 has 15 amino acids.

In the case of this clone: The identical CDR3 is also encoded by other nucleotide sequences in the sample. This chain joins TRBV18 and TRBJ1-1, with 7 bases identical to TRBD1. Germline CDR1 and CDR2: KGHSH and LQKENI. Trimming at V came to 3 bases and at J to 0 bases, leaving 4 bases not matched to a gene. CDR3 length: 15 residues. Here the CDR3 DNA reads TGTGCCAGCTCACCGGACAGGTTGATGAACACTGAAGCTTTCTTT. Its protein is CASSPDRLMNTEAFF.

Here the CDR3 reads CASSLSVGDRTGRNTIYF. In DNA form, the CDR3 reads TGTGCCAGCAGCTTATCCGTAGGGGATAGGACAGGGAGAAACACCATATATTTT. The genes are TRBV11-2 and TRBJ1-3; 8 bases are a match to TRBD1. Germline trimming cut 2 bases from V and 5 bases from J; bases unmatched to any gene: 14. This CDR3 is built from 18 residues. The germline V gene encodes CDR1 SGHAT and CDR2 FQNNGV.

The chain employs TRBV5-4 and TRBJ2-3; weak D call: TRBD1 (6 bases). Germline V CDR1 and CDR2: SGHNT, YYREEE (reference sequence). Trimming took off 6 bases at V and 10 bases at J, with 15 bases between the two ends. This CDR3 region has 12 residues. The DNA of the CDR3 is TGTGCCAGCACCACCCCAGGGGAAGCGCAGTATTTT. The encoded protein is CASTTPGEAQYF.

This chain uses TRBV28 with TRBJ1-2; 8 bases line up with TRBD1. CDR1 MDHEN and CDR2 SYDVKM come from the germline V gene. The CDR3 contains 16 residues. V was clipped by 2 bases and J by 3 bases; unmatched bases: 8. This CDR3 reads CASSLTTADRDYGYTF. The CDR3 nucleotides are TGTGCCAGCAGTTTAACAACTGCGGACAGGGACTATGGCTACACCTTC.

Regarding this clone: Other DNA sequences in the sample encode the same CDR3. The chain combines TRBV2 with TRBJ2-5; unclear D gene. The germline V gene encodes CDR1 SNHLY and CDR2 FYNNEI. This CDR3 spans 11 amino acids. V lost 2 bases, J lost 5 bases, and 3 bases lay in between. The CDR3 here is CASSETETQYF. The DNA for the CDR3 is TGTGCCAGCAGTGAAACGGAGACCCAGTACTTC.

The chain has TRBV5-1 and TRBJ2-1; 8 nucleotides align to TRBD1. Germline V gives CDR1 SGHRS, CDR2 YFSETQ. CDR3 length: 14 residues. Trimming cost V 4 bases and J 4 bases; bases outside gene matches: 4. The CDR3 here is CASSRDRPYNEQFF. The CDR3 nucleotides are TGCGCCAGCAGCCGGGACAGGCCGTACAATGAGCAGTTCTTC.

The chain recombines TRBV5-1 with TRBJ2-3; the D gene is possibly TRBD2 (5 bases). Deletions cut 5 bases from V and 2 bases from J, with 12 bases between. The CDR3 spans 14 residues. Germline CDR1 is SGHRS and CDR2 is YFSETQ. In DNA form, the CDR3 reads TGCGCCAGCAGGGTCTACGGGAACACAGATACGCAGTATTTT. Its protein is CASRVYGNTDTQYF.

The chain uses TRBV2 and TRBJ2-3, with 7 bases matching TRBD1. From germline, CDR1 is SNHLY and CDR2 FYNNEI. V trimming: 9 bases; J trimming: 3 bases; junction bases outside the gene matches: 9. This CDR3 has 14 residues. Here the CDR3 DNA reads TGTGCCAGTGGACAGGTCATTGTTACAGATACGCAGTATTTT. Its translation: CASGQVIVTDTQYF.

This chain connects TRBV27 to TRBJ1-2; D uncertain. V lost 3 bases and J 5 bases, leaving 13 bases between the germline ends. Per the germline V gene, CDR1 is MNHEY and CDR2 is SMNVEV (reference sequence). CDR3 length: 14 residues. CDR3 residues: CASSFASGYYGYTF. CDR3 DNA sequence: TGTGCCAGCAGTTTTGCGTCCGGGTATTATGGCTACACCTTC.

The CDR3 spells CASSLASVFTGELFF. In DNA, the CDR3 is TGCGCCAGCAGCTTGGCGTCGGTATTTACCGGGGAGCTGTTTTTT. This chain uses TRBV5-1 with TRBJ2-2; no firm D call. Germline CDR1 and CDR2: SGHRS and YFSETQ. V was shortened by 0 bases and J by 5 bases, with 11 bases between the two germline ends. The CDR3 has 15 amino acids.

The chain has TRBV7-9 and TRBJ2-3; 8 bases match TRBD1. This CDR3 comprises 17 residues. Germline CDR1 and CDR2: SEHNR and FQNEAQ (reference sequence). The J segment lost 1 base and the V segment lost 4 bases, leaving 10 bases of the junction unmatched. DNA of the CDR3: TGTGCCAGCAGCTCCCGGACAGGGAGGTCGGGCACAGATACGCAGTATTTT. Protein sequence: CASSSRTGRSGTDTQYF. The whole variable domain, filled in from reference TRBV7-9 and TRBJ2-3, reads DTGVSQNPRHKITKRGQNVTFRCDPISEHNRLYWYRQTLGQGPEFLTYFQNEAQLEKSRLLSDRFSAERPKGSFSTLEIQRTEQGDSAMYLCASSSRTGRSGTDTQYFGPGTRLTVL.

CDR3 bases: TGTGCCAGCAGCGCGAAAACCTCGAGTACCGGGGAGCTGTTTTTT. Its protein is CASSAKTSSTGELFF. The chain employs TRBV9 and TRBJ2-2; D is unclear. Germline CDR1 SGDLS, CDR2 YYNGEE. V was pared by 3 bases and J by 5 bases, with 14 bases between. CDR3 length: 15 amino acids.

The chain couples TRBV30 to TRBJ1-1, with unresolved D. The V end lost 5 bases, the J end lost 6 bases, and 7 bases lay between the germline ends. This CDR3 has 10 residues. Germline CDR1 GTSNPN, CDR2 SVGIG (reference sequence). The CDR3 reads CAWARSEAFF. CDR3 in DNA: TGTGCCTGGGCAAGGTCTGAAGCTTTCTTT.

The J gene is TRBJ2-3, the V gene TRBV6-1; D is ambiguous. V shed 6 bases and J shed 2 bases, with 9 bases lying between them. The CDR3 consists of 13 residues. Germline CDR1 reads MNHNS; CDR2 reads SASEGT. CDR3 sequence: CASSDGNTDTQYF. CDR3 nucleotide sequence: TGTGCCAGCAGCGACGGAAACACAGATACGCAGTATTTT.

The gene calls are TRBV5-1 and TRBJ1-3; the D gene is possibly TRBD1 (5 bases). From germline, CDR1 is SGHRS and CDR2 YFSETQ. V shed 5 bases and J shed 6 bases, with 21 bases lying between them. The CDR3 consists of 16 residues. The CDR3 DNA is TGCGCCAGCAGGTTGTCGGCCAGGGAAGGAGTAAACACCATATATTTT. As protein: CASRLSAREGVNTIYF.

The chain couples TRBV11-3 to TRBJ1-1, with D unresolved. V lost 5 bases, J lost 1 base, and 20 bases lay in between. The germline V gene encodes CDR1 SGHNT and CDR2 YENEEA. There are 17 residues in the CDR3. This CDR3 reads CASSRPPEGEWNTEAFF. The CDR3 nucleotides are TGTGCCAGCAGCCGACCGCCGGAAGGTGAGTGGAACACTGAAGCTTTCTTT.

This chain connects TRBV19 to TRBJ2-4; D perhaps matches TRBD1 (6 bases). This CDR3 comprises 16 residues. Germline assignment: CDR1 LNHDA and CDR2 SQIVND (reference sequence). V lost 1 base and J lost 4, with 14 bases in between. Written as DNA, the CDR3 is TGTGCCAGTAGTATAGTGAAGGCAGGGGCAAAAAACATTCAGTACTTC. Protein product: CASSIVKAGAKNIQYF.

This rearrangement joins TRBV5-6 to TRBJ2-3; TRBD2 matches 13 bases. Germline trimming cut 2 bases from V and 5 bases from J; bases unmatched to any gene: 2. Germline values: CDR1 SGHDT, CDR2 YYEEEE. The CDR3 has 15 amino acids. The DNA of the CDR3 is TGTGCCAGCAGCTTTAGACTAGCGGGAGGAGATACGCAGTATTTT. Residues: CASSFRLAGGDTQYF.

The chain has TRBV18 and TRBJ2-7, with D unresolved. V lost 6 bases and J lost 4, with 19 bases in between. The germline V gene encodes CDR1 KGHSH and CDR2 LQKENI. The CDR3 runs to 15 residues. CDR3 in amino acids: CASSVSPHGLYEQYF. For the CDR3, the DNA is TGTGCCAGCTCGGTCAGCCCACACGGCTTGTACGAGCAGTACTTC.

The CDR3 coding sequence is TGTGCCAGTGTGAGGACAGGGGTACCGAACACTGAAGCTTTCTTT. Residues: CASVRTGVPNTEAFF. The chain is built from TRBV19 and TRBJ1-1, with TRBD1 matching over 9 bases. Germline trimming cut 8 bases from V and 1 base from J; bases unmatched to any gene: 8. Germline values: CDR1 LNHDA, CDR2 SQIVND (reference sequence). This CDR3 spans 15 amino acids.

This chain joins TRBV11-2 and TRBJ2-5; TRBD2 aligns across 12 bases. CDR3 length: 16 amino acids. Germline V lookup: CDR1 SGHAT, CDR2 FQNNGV. With V trimmed by 2 bases and J by 2 bases, 3 bases remained unmatched. The CDR3 region is CASSLHGLAGQETQYF. CDR3 sequence (DNA): TGTGCCAGCAGCTTACATGGACTAGCGGGACAAGAGACCCAGTACTTC.

The rearrangement uses TRBV10-3 and TRBJ1-4, with 8 bases that match TRBD1. Germline CDR1 ENHRY, CDR2 SYGVKD. V gave up 3 bases and J gave up 8 bases; unmatched junction bases: 5. The CDR3 contains 14 residues. The CDR3 loop reads CAISDPGQGEKLFF. DNA of the CDR3: TGTGCCATCAGTGACCCAGGACAGGGAGAAAAACTGTTTTTT.

The rearrangement joins TRBV7-2 to TRBJ2-7; no firm D call. V lost 1 base to trimming and J lost 0 bases, with 7 bases between them. The CDR3 runs to 14 residues. Germline CDR1 reads SGHTA; CDR2 reads FQGNSA. The CDR3 DNA sequence: TGTGCCAGCAGCTTAGTTTGGAGCTCCTACGAGCAGTACTTC. Translated: CASSLVWSSYEQYF.

This chain uses TRBV6-5 with TRBJ2-1; TRBD2 aligns across 8 bases. J gave up 7 bases and V 2 bases, and 4 bases lay outside the gene matches. The germline V gene has CDR1 MNHEY and CDR2 SVGAGI. This CDR3 has 14 residues. The CDR3 region has the DNA TGTGCCAGCAGTTACGAGCGACTAGCGAATGAGCAGTTCTTC. Translated: CASSYERLANEQFF.

The chain couples TRBV7-9 to TRBJ1-1; no definite D call. In germline, CDR1 is SEHNR, CDR2 FQNEAQ (reference sequence). The germline V and J ends were trimmed by 3 bases and 4 bases, with 15 bases remaining between them. This CDR3 has 15 residues. The CDR3 protein is CASSLAGGKITEAFF. CDR3 nucleotides: TGTGCCAGCAGCTTGGCGGGAGGGAAGATCACTGAAGCTTTCTTT.